This T cell receptor beta chain stems from a study of T-cell reconstitution after alpha-beta-depleted transplantation in children. General study points: When one year had passed after transplant, most T-cell counts and diversity came from newly produced T cells. From surviving recipient T cells and thymic progenitors came the high day-60 TCRbeta diversity observed in some patients.

This sample's TCRbeta library carried unique molecular identifier barcodes. TCRdb re-called the PCR reads through MiXCR, storing one row per CDR3 protein. The sample has 250,000 to 300,000 distinct CDR3 sequences; 11% are singletons. Germline V lookup: CDR1 SGHRS, CDR2 YFSETQ. V was pared by 0 bases and J by 10 bases, with 14 bases between. The CDR3 is 13 amino acids. In this sample, this clonotype turned up many times. Its target is unknown. The material was peripheral blood, obtained 180 days after TCRalphabeta/CD19-depleted stem cell transplant. J is TRBJ2-7 and V is TRBV5-1; D might be TRBD2 (6 bases). The clonotype originates from a male patient aged 2 to 9 who had a stem cell transplant for chronic granulomatous disease, so the T cells may come from the graft donor. CDR3 sequence (DNA): TGCGCCAGCAGCTTGGCCGGAAGGGAGGAACAGTACTTC. It encodes CASSLAGREEQYF.